The present T cell receptor beta chain was sequenced within a study of T cells in narcolepsy. On the study more broadly: Enrolled donors included narcolepsy type 1 or type 2 patients and healthy controls.

Study results and limitations: HCRT-specific and TRIB2-specific autoreactive clonotypes appeared among same-patient CSF and blood CD4+ clonotypes. Reportedly, autoreactive clonotypes were serially detected in patients' blood but not controls'.

The table lists this clone with a few counts. What it recognizes is unknown. Measured with immunoSEQ multiplex PCR; TCRdb has only the in-frame clones, and not every one. The table has roughly 40,000 clones, 70% to 85% seen once. The sample taken for sequencing was CD45RA- memory CD4+ T cells from PBMCs. The TCR was taken from a human donor with narcolepsy.

The CDR3 spells CASSPDRVGEKLFF. CDR3 sequence (DNA): TGTGCCAGCAGCCCCGACAGGGTGGGGGAAAAACTGTTTTTT. The V and J genes are TRBV7-9 and TRBJ1-4, with 7 bases fitting TRBD1. V gave up 5 bases and J gave up 8 bases; unmatched junction bases: 8. The CDR3 is 14 amino acids. Germline V lookup: CDR1 SEHNR, CDR2 FQNEAQ (reference sequence).